This T cell receptor (beta chain) was profiled in a study of blood T cell repertoires in COVID-19. Profiling relied on immunoSEQ multiplex PCR, and the TCRdb table lists in-frame clones only, not all of them. Among some 530,000 clones listed, more than 85% were seen once. Deletions cut 7 bases from V and 1 base from J, with 11 bases between. CDR3 length equals 14 residues. CDR1 is SNHLY and CDR2 is FYNNEI in the germline V gene. The rearrangement joins TRBV2 to TRBJ1-5, with a weak D call TRBD1 (5 bases). This sequence was found in an older woman who had recovered from COVID-19. The material sequenced was PBMCs or T cells enriched from blood (not recorded which). The CDR3 is CASNRRQSNQPQHF. The CDR3 nucleotides are TGTGCCAGCAACCGACGACAGAGCAATCAGCCCCAGCATTTT.